This entry is about one TCR beta chain. The antigen is unknown. One base away lies a much larger clone, so this may be a sequencing read error. No cell sorting was done before RNA was extracted from the tissue. TCRbeta libraries were built with three rounds of nested PCR, modified from ARM-PCR. TCRdb used MiXCR to reprocess the multiplex PCR reads, holding one entry per CDR3 protein. The profile shows approximately 110,000 distinct CDR3 sequences, around 75% of them singletons. This sample was taken from a study of tumor and adjacent non-tumor tissue in lung cancer. Notes on the study in general: Tumor TCR diversity, when higher, was linked to shorter survival.

Germline assignment: CDR1 SGHNT and CDR2 YYREEE (reference sequence). The CDR3 runs to 17 residues. The sample consisted of lung tumor tissue. This TCR derives from a woman in her fifties or sixties with non-small cell lung cancer. J is TRBJ2-5 and V is TRBV5-4; D possibly uses TRBD1 or TRBD2 (6 bases each). CDR3 protein: CTSSSGVGGLSGETQYF. Written as DNA, the CDR3 is TGTACCAGCAGCTCGGGAGTTGGGGGCTTGTCTGGAGAGACCCAGTACTTC. Supplemented by reference TRBV5-4 and TRBJ2-5, the full variable domain reads ETGVTQSPTHLIKTRGQQVTLRCSSQSGHNTVSWYQQALGQGPQFIFQYYREEENGRGNFPPRFSGLQFPNYSSELNVNALELDDSALYLCTSSSGVGGLSGETQYFGPGTRLLVL.